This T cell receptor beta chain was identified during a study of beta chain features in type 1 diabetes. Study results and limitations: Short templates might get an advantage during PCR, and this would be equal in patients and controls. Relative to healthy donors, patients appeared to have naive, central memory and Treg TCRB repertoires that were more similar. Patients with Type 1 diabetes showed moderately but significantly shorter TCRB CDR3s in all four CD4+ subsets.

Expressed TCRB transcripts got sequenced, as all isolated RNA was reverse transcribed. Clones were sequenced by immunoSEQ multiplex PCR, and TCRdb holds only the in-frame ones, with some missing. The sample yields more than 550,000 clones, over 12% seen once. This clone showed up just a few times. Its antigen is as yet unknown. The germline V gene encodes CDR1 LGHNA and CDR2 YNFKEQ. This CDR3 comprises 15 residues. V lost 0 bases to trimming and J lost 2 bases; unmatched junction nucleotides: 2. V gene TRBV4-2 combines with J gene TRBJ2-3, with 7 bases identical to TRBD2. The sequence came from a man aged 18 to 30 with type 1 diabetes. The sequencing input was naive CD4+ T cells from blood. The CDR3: CASSQEAGVTDTQYF. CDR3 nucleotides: TGTGCCAGCAGCCAAGAGGCGGGAGTCACAGATACGCAGTATTTT.